This T cell receptor beta chain emerged from a study of blood T cell repertoires in COVID-19. Study background: PBMCs, B-cell-depleted T cells, or T cells provided the cDNA or gDNA that made up the material.

Only in-frame clones appear in the TCRdb table, and some are missing; sequencing was by immunoSEQ multiplex PCR. The repertoire holds 400,000 to 500,000 clones, with roughly 90% as singletons. The CDR3 spans 15 residues. The V gene lost 6 bases and the J gene lost 7 bases, with 19 bases spanning the gap. Germline CDR1 KGHSH, CDR2 LQKENI. The sequence was obtained from a woman between 18 and 30 years old who had been exposed to COVID-19. The source material was PBMCs or T cells enriched from blood (not recorded which). The chain carries TRBV18 and TRBJ2-1; tentatively, D is TRBD2 (6 bases). The CDR3 loop reads CASSQDPDRGNEQFF. CDR3 coding DNA: TGTGCCAGCTCCCAAGACCCGGACCGGGGGAATGAGCAGTTCTTC.